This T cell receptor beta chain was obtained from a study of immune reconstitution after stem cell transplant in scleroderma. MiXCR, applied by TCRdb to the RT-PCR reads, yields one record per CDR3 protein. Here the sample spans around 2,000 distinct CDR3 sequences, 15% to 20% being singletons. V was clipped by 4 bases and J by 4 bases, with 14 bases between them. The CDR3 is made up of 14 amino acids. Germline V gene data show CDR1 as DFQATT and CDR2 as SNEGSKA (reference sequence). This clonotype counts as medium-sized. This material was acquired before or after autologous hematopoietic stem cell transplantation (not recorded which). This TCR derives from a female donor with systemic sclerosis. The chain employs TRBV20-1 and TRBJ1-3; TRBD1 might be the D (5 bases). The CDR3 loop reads CSATPGAFGNTIYF. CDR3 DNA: TGCAGTGCTACCCCCGGGGCGTTCGGAAACACCATATATTTT.